This T cell receptor (beta chain) was identified in a study of ipilimumab plus nivolumab after autologous stem cell transplantation. Study details: Myeloma cases were transplant-naive high-risk or relapsed within 3 years post first autologous transplant.

Profiled with immunoSEQ multiplex PCR; TCRdb holds only in-frame clones, not every one. This sample has roughly 43,000 clones, with about 88% found just once. With 1 base removed from V and 0 bases from J, the gap between germline ends came to 6 bases. The germline V gene encodes CDR1 LNHDA and CDR2 SQIVND (reference sequence). There are 14 residues in the CDR3. Patients got 3 mg/kg IV nivolumab weeks 1, 4, 7, 10, then biweekly through week 26. The sequence was obtained from a male donor with multiple myeloma. Sequencing was performed on PBMCs, taken in a trial of ipilimumab plus nivolumab as post-transplant consolidation. The chain joins TRBV19 to TRBJ1-1; no clear D. CDR3 DNA: TGTGCCAGTAGTATAGCCCGGATGAACACTGAAGCTTTCTTT. Translated, it gives CASSIARMNTEAFF.